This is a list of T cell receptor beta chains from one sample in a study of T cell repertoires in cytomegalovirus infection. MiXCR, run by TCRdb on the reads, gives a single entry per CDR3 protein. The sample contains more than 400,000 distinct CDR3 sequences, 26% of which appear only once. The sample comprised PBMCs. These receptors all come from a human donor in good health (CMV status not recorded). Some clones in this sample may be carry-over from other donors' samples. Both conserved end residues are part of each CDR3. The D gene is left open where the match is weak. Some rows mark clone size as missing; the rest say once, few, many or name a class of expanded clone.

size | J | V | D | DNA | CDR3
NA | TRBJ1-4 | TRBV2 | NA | TGTGCCAGCAGTGAAGGTGTCTGGGCCCCTACTGAAGAAAAACTGTTTTTT | CASSEGVWAPTEEKLFF
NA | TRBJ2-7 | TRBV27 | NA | TGTGCCAGCCAACTTAGCGGAAACTCCTACGAGCAGTACTTC | CASQLSGNSYEQYF
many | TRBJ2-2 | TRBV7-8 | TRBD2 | TGTGCCAGCAGTCCCGGGGGGAGGAACACCGGGGAGCTGTTTTTT | CASSPGGRNTGELFF
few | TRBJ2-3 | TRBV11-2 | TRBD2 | TGTGCCAGCAGCTTCCTAGCGTCGGGGGGGGCGGATACGCAGTATTTT | CASSFLASGGADTQYF
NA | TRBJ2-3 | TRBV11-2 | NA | TGTGCCAGCAGCCTGATCGGGACCCCATGGTATTTT | CASSLIGTPWYF
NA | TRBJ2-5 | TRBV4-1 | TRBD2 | TGCGCCAGCAGATCGCTAGCGGGCCTAGAGACCCAGTACTTC | CASRSLAGLETQYF
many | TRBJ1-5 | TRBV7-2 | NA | TGTGCCAGCAGCCTAGGGTTAGATCAGCCCCAGCATTTT | CASSLGLDQPQHF
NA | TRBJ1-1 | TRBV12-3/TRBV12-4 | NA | TGTGCCGGCAGTCAACGGGAGGCCGAAGCTTTCTTT | CAGSQREAEAFF
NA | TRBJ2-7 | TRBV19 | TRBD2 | TGTGCCAGTAGTACAACTAGCGGGAGCGAGCAGTACTTC | CASSTTSGSEQYF
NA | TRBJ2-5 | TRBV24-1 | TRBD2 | TGTGCCACCAGTGATACCCGGACTAGCGGGCATAGCCAAGAGACCCAGTACTTC | CATSDTRTSGHSQETQYF
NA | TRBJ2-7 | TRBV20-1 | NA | TGCAGTCCCGGGACGGCAGCCGAGGCCTACGAGCAGTACTTC | CSPGTAAEAYEQYF
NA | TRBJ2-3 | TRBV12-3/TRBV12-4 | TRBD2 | TGTGCCAGCAGTTTAGGACTAGCGGGACATACGCAGTATTTT | CASSLGLAGHTQYF
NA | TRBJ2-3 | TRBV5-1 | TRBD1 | TGCGCCAGCAGCTTGGAAACAGGACAGGGTCCGCAGTATTTT | CASSLETGQGPQYF
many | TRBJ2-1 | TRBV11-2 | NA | TGTGCCAGCAGCTTAGATGGGCCGGTCGATGAGCAGTTCTTC | CASSLDGPVDEQFF
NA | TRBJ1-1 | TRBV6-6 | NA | TGTGCCAGCAGTTACCAACAAAACACTGAAGCTTTCTTT | CASSYQQNTEAFF
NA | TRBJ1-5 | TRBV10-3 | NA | TGTGCCATCAGTGAAGGGGCCGGGGCCGGTCAGCCCCAGCATTTT | CAISEGAGAGQPQHF
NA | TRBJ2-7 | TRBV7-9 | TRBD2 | TGTGCCAGCAGCTTAGGAGCGGGAGTCCCCCACGAGCAGTACTTC | CASSLGAGVPHEQYF
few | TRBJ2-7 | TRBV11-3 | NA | TGTGCCAGCAGCTTAGGGGGGGTAAAGGCCTCCTGTAGTCCCTATCACGAGCAGTACTTC | CASSLGGVKASCSPYHEQYF
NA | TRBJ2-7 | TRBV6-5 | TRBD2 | TGTGCCAGCAGTTACCCGGCTTCGCGGGAGGATCCAATCCCCATCTACGAGCAGTACTTC | CASSYPASREDPIPIYEQYF
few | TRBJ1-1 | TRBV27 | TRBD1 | TGTGCCAGCAGTTTTGCGATAAATTTGAGGACAGGTGAAGCTTTCTTT | CASSFAINLRTGEAFF
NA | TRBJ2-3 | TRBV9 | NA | TGTGCCAGCAGCGTAACCGAGCCACCCACAGATACGCAGTATTTT | CASSVTEPPTDTQYF
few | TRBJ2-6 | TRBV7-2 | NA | TGTGCCAGCAGCTTAGACCCAGAACCCTCTGGGGCCAACGTCCTGACTTTC | CASSLDPEPSGANVLTF
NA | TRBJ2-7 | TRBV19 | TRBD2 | TGTGCCAGTAGAGGAGCGGGAGGTGTGGAGCAGTACTTC | CASRGAGGVEQYF
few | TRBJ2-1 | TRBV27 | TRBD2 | TGTGCCAGCAGTTTGCAGCGACTAGCGGGCTATATCGATGAGCAGTTCTTC | CASSLQRLAGYIDEQFF
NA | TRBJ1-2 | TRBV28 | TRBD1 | TGTGCCAGCAGCCGAACTACAGGGGTGGACTATGGCTACACCTTC | CASSRTTGVDYGYTF
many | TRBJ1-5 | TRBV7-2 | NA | TGTGCCAGCAGCCCTGGGGACCGATATCAGCCCCAGCATTTT | CASSPGDRYQPQHF
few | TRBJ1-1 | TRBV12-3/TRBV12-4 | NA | TGTGCCAGCAGTCCTCGAGGCAGCCTGAACACTGAAGCTTTCTTT | CASSPRGSLNTEAFF
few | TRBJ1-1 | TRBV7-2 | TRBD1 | TGTGCCAGCAGCTCCCCAGGGGGAGGAGCTTTCTTT | CASSSPGGGAFF
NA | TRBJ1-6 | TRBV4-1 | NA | TGCGCCAGCAGGGTGGACTATAATTCACCCCTCCACTTT | CASRVDYNSPLHF
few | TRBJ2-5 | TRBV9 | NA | TGTGCCAGTACCCCGGGGTGGTTACAAGAGACCCAGTACTTC | CASTPGWLQETQYF
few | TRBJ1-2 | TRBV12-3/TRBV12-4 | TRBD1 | TGTGCCAGCAGCTCTCTGACAGGGGGCTTGGAGAATGGCTACACCTTC | CASSSLTGGLENGYTF
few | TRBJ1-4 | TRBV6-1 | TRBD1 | TGTGCCAGCAGTACCGGGACAGTAGGCGGAAAACTGTTTTTT | CASSTGTVGGKLFF
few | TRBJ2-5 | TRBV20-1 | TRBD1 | TGCAGTGCTATCCGGACAGGGGTTCGAGAGACCCAGTACTTC | CSAIRTGVRETQYF
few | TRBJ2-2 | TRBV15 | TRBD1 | TGTGCCACCAGCGGCAGGACAGGGTCGAACACCGGGGAGCTGTTTTTT | CATSGRTGSNTGELFF
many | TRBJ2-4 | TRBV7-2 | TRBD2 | TGTGCCAGCAGCTTAGCTGTTTTAGCGGGACACGGATTAGTGAACATTCAGTACTTC | CASSLAVLAGHGLVNIQYF
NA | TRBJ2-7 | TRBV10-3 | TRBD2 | TGTGCCATCAGTGGACATGGAGAAGCGGGAAACTACGAGCAGTACTTC | CAISGHGEAGNYEQYF
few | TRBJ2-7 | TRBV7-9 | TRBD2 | TGTGCCAGCAGCTTAGGGGGCGGGAGGGCCGCCGAGTACGAGCAGTACTTC | CASSLGGGRAAEYEQYF
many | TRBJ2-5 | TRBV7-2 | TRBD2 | TGTGCCAGCAGCTCGGGGGGGACCCAGTACTTC | CASSSGGTQYF
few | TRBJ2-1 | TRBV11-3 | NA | TGTGCCAGCAGCCCTGGGGGACTCCTTCGGAGTGAGCAGTTCTTC | CASSPGGLLRSEQFF